Presented here are 9 T cell receptor beta chains from one specimen sequenced in a study of T cell responses to AZD1222 COVID-19 vaccine (dated by TCRdb to the early 2020s). Library construction relied on the immunoSEQ multiplex PCR assay. TCRdb took over this immuneACCESS table, retaining in-frame rearrangements with V and J assigned. Such tables are incomplete; in checked studies, under half of the missing clones stem from an unresolved V gene, and the remainder is unexplained. The sample table lists about 100,000 clones, roughly 89% of them with a count of one. The ten top clones hold less than 3.5% of the sample. The label giving this sample's time point can be read as: baseline before first vaccination. The sample in question was peripheral blood, obtained on day 0 of AZD1222 vaccination. Receptors originate from an adult in good health.

V and J are TRBV12-3 or TRBV12-4 and TRBJ2-7; D ambiguous. The CDR3 is 12 residues long. V lost 5 bases to trimming and J lost 0 bases, with 5 bases between them. CDR3 coding DNA: TGTGCCAGCAGTACTAACTCCTACGAGCAGTACTTC. Its translation: CASSTNSYEQYF.

CDR3 coding DNA: TGTGCCAGCAGTTCAACCGGGACAGGGGGCGGGAGGAACACTGAAGCTTTCTTT. Protein: CASSSTGTGGGRNTEAFF. The chain joins TRBV28 to TRBJ1-1, with 12 bases fitting TRBD1. This CDR3 comprises 18 residues. The V and J ends lost 4 bases and 1 base, in that order; junction bases with no gene match: 10. The germline CDR1 and CDR2 sequences are MDHEN and SYDVKM.

Remarks on this clone: Other nucleotide sequences in the sample specify the same CDR3. This rearrangement joins TRBV12-3 or TRBV12-4 to TRBJ1-5; D is unresolved. This CDR3 contains 11 residues. Trimming stripped 1 base from V and 7 bases from J, with 2 bases between. The DNA for the CDR3 is TGTGCCAGCAGTTTAGGGCAGCCCCAGCATTTT. Encoded protein: CASSLGQPQHF.

The CDR3 is CASSQESGGTDTQYF. The CDR3, as DNA: TGCGCCAGCAGCCAAGAGTCCGGAGGGACAGATACGCAGTATTTT. J is TRBJ2-3 and V is TRBV4-3, with a possible D match to TRBD2 (6 bases). Germline CDR1 and CDR2: LGHNA and YSLEER. This CDR3 region has 15 residues. V was shortened by 0 bases and J by 3 bases, with 10 bases between the two germline ends.

V is TRBV30 and J is TRBJ1-6; no clear D. The CDR3 has 13 residues. The germline CDR1 and CDR2 sequences are GTSNPN and SVGIG (reference sequence). V was trimmed by 0 bases and J by 7 bases, leaving 7 bases between them. The CDR3 reads CAWSVSGNSPLHF. CDR3 sequence (DNA): TGTGCCTGGAGTGTATCCGGAAATTCACCCCTCCACTTT.

The chain employs TRBV24-1 and TRBJ2-1, with 9 positions matching TRBD2. Germline CDR1 reads KGHDR; CDR2 reads SFDVKD. V was pared by 1 base and J by 12 bases, with 3 bases of the junction left unmatched. The CDR3 has 13 amino acids. The CDR3 sequence is CATSDFRAGGQFF. The CDR3 DNA follows: TGTGCCACCAGTGATTTTAGAGCGGGGGGGCAGTTCTTC.

The CDR3 sequence: CASRGLADTGELFF. DNA of the CDR3: TGTGCCAGCAGGGGACTGGCGGACACCGGGGAGCTGTTTTTT. This sequence joins TRBV6-5 and TRBJ2-2; a possible D gene is TRBD2 (6 bases). Trimming removed 6 bases from V and 3 bases from J, with 11 bases in between. The CDR3 is made up of 14 amino acids. Germline CDR1 MNHEY, CDR2 SVGAGI.

This rearrangement joins TRBV7-2 to TRBJ1-2; D uncertain. The germline V gene has CDR1 SGHTA and CDR2 FQGNSA. Trimming took 3 bases from V and 2 from J, leaving 10 bases between them. The CDR3 totals 14 residues. CDR3 in amino acids: CASSFAGSNYGYTF. CDR3 DNA sequence: TGTGCCAGCAGCTTTGCGGGATCAAACTATGGCTACACCTTC.

This chain links TRBV24-1 with TRBJ2-3; no definite D call. The CDR3 is made up of 14 amino acids. Germline assignment: CDR1 KGHDR and CDR2 SFDVKD. Deletions cut 3 bases from V and 0 bases from J, with 6 bases between. The CDR3 region has the DNA TGTGCCACCAGTGATGTCGGCAGCACAGATACGCAGTATTTT. Residues: CATSDVGSTDTQYF.